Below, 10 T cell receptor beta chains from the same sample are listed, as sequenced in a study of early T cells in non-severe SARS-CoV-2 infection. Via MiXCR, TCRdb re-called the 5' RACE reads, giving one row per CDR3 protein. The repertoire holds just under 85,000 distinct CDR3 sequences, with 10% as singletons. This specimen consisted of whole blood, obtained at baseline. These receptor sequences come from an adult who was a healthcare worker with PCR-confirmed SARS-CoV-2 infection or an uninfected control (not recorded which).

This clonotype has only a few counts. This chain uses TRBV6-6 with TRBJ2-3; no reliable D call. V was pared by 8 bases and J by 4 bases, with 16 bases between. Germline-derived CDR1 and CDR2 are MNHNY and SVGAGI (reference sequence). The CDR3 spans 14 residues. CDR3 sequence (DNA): TGTGCCAGCCGAATAACACTGACGGCAGATACGCAGTATTTT. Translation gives CASRITLTADTQYF.

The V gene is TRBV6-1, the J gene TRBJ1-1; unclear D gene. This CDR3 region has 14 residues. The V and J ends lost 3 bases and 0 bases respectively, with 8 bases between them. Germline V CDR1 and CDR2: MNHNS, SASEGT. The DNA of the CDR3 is TGTGCCAGCAGTGACCCCCGAATGAACACTGAAGCTTTCTTT. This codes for CASSDPRMNTEAFF.

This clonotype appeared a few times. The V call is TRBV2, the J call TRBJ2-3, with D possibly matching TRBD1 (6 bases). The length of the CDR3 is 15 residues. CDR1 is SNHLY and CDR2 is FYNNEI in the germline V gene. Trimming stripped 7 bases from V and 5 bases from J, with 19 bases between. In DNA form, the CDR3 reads TGTGCCAGCACTAATTTCGAGGGGGTCGGAGATACGCAGTATTTT. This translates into CASTNFEGVGDTQYF.

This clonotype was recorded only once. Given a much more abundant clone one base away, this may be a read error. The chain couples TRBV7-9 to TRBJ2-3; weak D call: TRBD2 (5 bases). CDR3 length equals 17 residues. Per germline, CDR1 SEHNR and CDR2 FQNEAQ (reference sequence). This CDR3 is CVSSTGVTLLGTDTQYF. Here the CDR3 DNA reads TGTGTCAGCAGCACCGGGGTCACCCTTTTGGGCACAGATACGCAGTATTTT.

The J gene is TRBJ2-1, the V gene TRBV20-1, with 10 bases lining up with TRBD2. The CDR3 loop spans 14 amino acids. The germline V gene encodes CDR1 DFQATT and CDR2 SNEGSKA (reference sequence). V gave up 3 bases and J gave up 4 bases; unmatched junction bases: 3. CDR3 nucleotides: TGCAGTGCTAGCCCTAGCGGGAGTTACAATGAGCAGTTCTTC. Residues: CSASPSGSYNEQFF.

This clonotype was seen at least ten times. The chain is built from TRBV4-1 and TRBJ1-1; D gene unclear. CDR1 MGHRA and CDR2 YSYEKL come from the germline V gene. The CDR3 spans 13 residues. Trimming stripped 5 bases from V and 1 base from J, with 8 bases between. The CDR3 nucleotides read TGCGCCAGCAGCTGGCGGGAGAACACTGAAGCTTTCTTT. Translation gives CASSWRENTEAFF.

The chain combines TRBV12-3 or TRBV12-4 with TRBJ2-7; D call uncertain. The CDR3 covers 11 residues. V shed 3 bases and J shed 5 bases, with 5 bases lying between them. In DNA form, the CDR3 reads TGTGCCAGCAGTTTTGACGACGAGCAGTACTTC. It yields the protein CASSFDDEQYF.

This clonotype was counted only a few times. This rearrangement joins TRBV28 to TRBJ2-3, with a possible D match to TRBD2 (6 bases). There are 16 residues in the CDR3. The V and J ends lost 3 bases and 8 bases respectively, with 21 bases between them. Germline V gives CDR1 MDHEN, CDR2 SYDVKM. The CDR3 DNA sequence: TGTGCCAGCAGTTTCCCAGCGGGCCTCCCAGTAGGTACGCAGTATTTT. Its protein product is CASSFPAGLPVGTQYF.

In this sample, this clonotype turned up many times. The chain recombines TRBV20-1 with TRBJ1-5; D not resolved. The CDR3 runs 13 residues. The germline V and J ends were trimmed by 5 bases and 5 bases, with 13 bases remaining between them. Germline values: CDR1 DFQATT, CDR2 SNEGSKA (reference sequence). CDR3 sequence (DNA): TGCAGTGCTGGACGAGGGATTTATCAGCCCCAGCATTTT. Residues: CSAGRGIYQPQHF.

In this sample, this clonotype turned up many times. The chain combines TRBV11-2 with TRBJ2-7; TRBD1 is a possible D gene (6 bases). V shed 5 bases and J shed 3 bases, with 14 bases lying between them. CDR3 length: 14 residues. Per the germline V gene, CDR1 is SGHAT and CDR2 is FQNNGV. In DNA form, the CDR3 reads TGTGCCAGCAGCCCTAGCAGGGGCGACTACGAGCAGTACTTC. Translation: CASSPSRGDYEQYF.